Following are 17 T cell receptor beta chains from one sample sequenced in a study of T cells after yellow fever vaccination. TCRdb independently ran MiXCR on the 5' RACE reads; one entry per CDR3 protein. Found here are about 310,000 distinct CDR3 sequences, less than 4.5% of them singletons; the top ten hold about 20%. The sequenced sample was PBMCs, obtained on the day of the yellow fever booster vaccination. The origin of the receptors is a man aged 18 to 30 who received the YFV17D yellow fever vaccine.

This clonotype has more than one count but fewer than ten. The rearrangement joins TRBV5-6 to TRBJ2-7; possible D gene TRBD1, 5 bases. The CDR3 covers 16 residues. Per germline, CDR1 SGHDT and CDR2 YYEEEE. The germline V and J ends were trimmed by 1 base and 2 bases, with 16 bases remaining between them. The CDR3 is CASSLYLTVGTYEQYV. Written as DNA, the CDR3 is TGTGCCAGCAGCTTGTATCTGACAGTGGGTACCTACGAGCAGTACGTC.

This clonotype was counted ten times or more. The genes are TRBV20-1 and TRBJ1-2; TRBD1 matches 9 bases. In germline, CDR1 is DFQATT, CDR2 SNEGSKA (reference sequence). This CDR3 contains 15 residues. Trimming took 0 bases from V and 4 from J; bases not matched to a gene: 6. The CDR3 bases are TGCAGTGCTAGAGATTACAGGGGGCGAGGCTATGGCTACACCTTC. Translation gives CSARDYRGRGYGYTF.

This clonotype has only a few counts. The rearrangement joins TRBV6-2 or TRBV6-3 to TRBJ1-5; no reliable D call. The CDR3 consists of 14 residues. In germline, CDR1 is MNHEY, CDR2 SVGEGT. V was clipped by 4 bases and J by 9 bases, with 16 bases between them. The CDR3 reads CASSSPGWSGPQHF. DNA of the CDR3: TGTGCCAGCAGTTCTCCGGGCTGGTCGGGGCCCCAGCATTTT.

This clonotype was counted ten times or more. V is TRBV7-9 and J is TRBJ1-5; D is possibly TRBD1 (5 bases). CDR1 is SEHNR and CDR2 is FQNEAQ in the germline V gene (reference sequence). This CDR3 is 13 amino acids long. Trimming removed 6 bases at V and 8 bases at J, with 14 bases between. The CDR3 nucleotides are TGTGCCAGCAGTGCAGGGTATTTGGAGCCCCAGCATTTT. As protein: CASSAGYLEPQHF.

This rearrangement joins TRBV7-8 to TRBJ2-2, with 9 bases matching TRBD1. The CDR3 consists of 18 residues. The V gene's germline CDR1 is SGHVS and CDR2 FQNEAQ. V trimming: 5 bases; J trimming: 7 bases; junction bases outside the gene matches: 17. The CDR3, as DNA: TGTGCCAGCAGCGACGTCGGGACAGGGTGGATCGGATACGGGGAGCTGTTTTTT. Its protein is CASSDVGTGWIGYGELFF. Together with reference TRBV7-8 and TRBJ2-2, the CDR3 gives the full variable domain: GAGVSQSPRYKVAKRGQDVALRCDPISGHVSLFWYQQALGQGPEFLTYFQNEAQLDKSGLPSDRFFAERPEGSVSTLKIQRTQQEDSAVYLCASSDVGTGWIGYGELFFGEGSRLTVL.

The table lists this clonotype with many counts. This sequence joins TRBV7-6 and TRBJ2-7; D is possibly TRBD1 (5 bases). CDR3 length equals 14 residues. Germline V gene data show CDR1 as SGHVS and CDR2 as FNYEAQ. Trimming cost V 3 bases and J 5 bases, with 14 bases left between them. CDR3 coding DNA: TGTGCCAGCAGCTTGACAGAGAGTCTGAACGAGCAGTACTTC. Its translation: CASSLTESLNEQYF.

The chain carries TRBV7-9 and TRBJ2-3; possibly TRBD2 for D (5 bases). The CDR3 has 16 residues. CDR1 SEHNR and CDR2 FQNEAQ come from the germline V gene (reference sequence). Deletions cut 4 bases from V and 3 bases from J, with 17 bases between. The CDR3 coding sequence is TGTGCCAGCAGCTCCCCGGTGAACGGGGTAACAGATACGCAGTATTTT. Residues: CASSSPVNGVTDTQYF.

This clonotype was observed many times. CDR3 protein: CASSVGQGGNYGYTF. The CDR3 DNA is TGTGCCAGCAGTGTCGGACAGGGAGGAAACTATGGCTACACCTTC. The V and J genes are TRBV28 and TRBJ1-2, with 8 positions matching TRBD1. Germline-derived CDR1 and CDR2 are MDHEN and SYDVKM. This CDR3 region has 15 residues. Trimming cost V 5 bases and J 2 bases; bases outside gene matches: 7.

This sequence joins TRBV2 and TRBJ2-2; weak D call: TRBD1 (5 bases). V gave up 6 bases and J gave up 5 bases, with 10 bases separating them. The length of the CDR3 is 13 residues. CDR1 and CDR2 from the germline V gene are SNHLY and FYNNEI. The CDR3 coding sequence is TGTGCCAGCAGGCCACAGGATACCGGGGAGCTGTTTTTT. Amino acid sequence: CASRPQDTGELFF.

The table lists this clonotype with many counts. J is TRBJ2-5 and V is TRBV7-7, with D maybe TRBD2 (5 bases). The V gene lost 5 bases and the J gene lost 5 bases, with 15 bases spanning the gap. The germline CDR1 and CDR2 sequences are SSHAT and FNYEAQ (reference sequence). The CDR3 is 14 residues long. The CDR3 sequence: CASSNPGRGETQYF. The CDR3 bases are TGTGCCAGCAGCAACCCCGGGCGCGGGGAGACCCAGTACTTC.

This clonotype was counted many times. Written as DNA, the CDR3 is TGTGCCACCCTTAGGGGGGACCTGAATTCACCCCTCCACTTT. Translating it yields CATLRGDLNSPLHF. The gene calls are TRBV2 and TRBJ1-6, with D possibly matching TRBD1 (6 bases). The germline V gene encodes CDR1 SNHLY and CDR2 FYNNEI. This CDR3 contains 14 residues. V lost 10 bases to trimming and J lost 7 bases, with 17 bases between them.

This clonotype was counted ten times or more. The chain links TRBV3-1 to TRBJ2-7; a possible D gene is TRBD1 (5 bases). The CDR3 totals 14 residues. V was pared by 5 bases and J by 2 bases, with 13 bases between. The germline CDR1 and CDR2 sequences are LGHDT and YNNKEL (reference sequence). The CDR3 protein is CASSVGLPPYEQYF. The CDR3 DNA reads as TGTGCCAGCAGCGTGGGGCTGCCTCCCTACGAGCAGTACTTC.

This clonotype was counted ten times or more. This chain links TRBV7-3 with TRBJ2-1; D is uncertain. This CDR3 has 13 amino acids. V lost 5 bases and J lost 4, with 9 bases in between. Germline assignment: CDR1 SGHTA and CDR2 FQGTGA. CDR3 sequence: CASSQMGYNEQFF. The CDR3 DNA follows: TGTGCCAGCAGCCAAATGGGGTACAATGAGCAGTTCTTC.

J is TRBJ2-3 and V is TRBV11-3, with TRBD2 identical over 13 bases. The CDR3 length is 18 residues. The trim removed 2 bases at V and 1 base at J, leaving 6 bases unmatched. From germline, CDR1 is SGHNT and CDR2 YENEEA. The CDR3 spells CASSLTAGLAGGTDTQYF. CDR3 coding DNA: TGTGCCAGCAGCTTAACGGCCGGACTAGCGGGGGGCACAGATACGCAGTATTTT.

The table lists this clonotype with many counts. V is TRBV5-1 and J is TRBJ1-3; 9 bases match TRBD1. Germline V CDR1 and CDR2: SGHRS, YFSETQ. This CDR3 spans 15 amino acids. Trimming cost V 4 bases and J 2 bases; bases outside gene matches: 4. The CDR3 sequence: CASSQGQGAGNTIYF. CDR3 nucleotides: TGCGCCAGCAGCCAGGGACAGGGAGCTGGAAACACCATATATTTT. The whole variable domain, filled in from reference TRBV5-1 and TRBJ1-3, reads KAGVTQTPRYLIKTRGQQVTLSCSPISGHRSVSWYQQTPGQGLQFLFEYFSETQRNKGNFPGRFSGRQFSNSRSEMNVSTLELGDSALYLCASSQGQGAGNTIYFGEGSWLTVV.

This clonotype was seen only a few times. V and J are TRBV28 and TRBJ2-4; TRBD1 might be the D (6 bases). The CDR3 has 15 residues. The ends were cut back, 7 bases at V and 6 bases at J, with 19 bases in the middle. Germline values: CDR1 MDHEN, CDR2 SYDVKM. DNA for the CDR3: TGTGCCAGCACTTCATCACAGGGTCTCGGAAACATTCAGTACTTC. Its translation is CASTSSQGLGNIQYF.

Worth noting for this clonotype: A read error may explain this, as a much larger clone is one base away. The rearrangement uses TRBV5-6 and TRBJ1-5; D remains ambiguous. Germline lookup yields CDR1 SGHDT and CDR2 YYEEEE. The CDR3 totals 13 residues. The CDR3 loop is CASSLGRAQPEHF. The CDR3, as DNA: TGTGCCAGCAGCTTGGGGAGGGCTCAGCCCGAGCATTTT.